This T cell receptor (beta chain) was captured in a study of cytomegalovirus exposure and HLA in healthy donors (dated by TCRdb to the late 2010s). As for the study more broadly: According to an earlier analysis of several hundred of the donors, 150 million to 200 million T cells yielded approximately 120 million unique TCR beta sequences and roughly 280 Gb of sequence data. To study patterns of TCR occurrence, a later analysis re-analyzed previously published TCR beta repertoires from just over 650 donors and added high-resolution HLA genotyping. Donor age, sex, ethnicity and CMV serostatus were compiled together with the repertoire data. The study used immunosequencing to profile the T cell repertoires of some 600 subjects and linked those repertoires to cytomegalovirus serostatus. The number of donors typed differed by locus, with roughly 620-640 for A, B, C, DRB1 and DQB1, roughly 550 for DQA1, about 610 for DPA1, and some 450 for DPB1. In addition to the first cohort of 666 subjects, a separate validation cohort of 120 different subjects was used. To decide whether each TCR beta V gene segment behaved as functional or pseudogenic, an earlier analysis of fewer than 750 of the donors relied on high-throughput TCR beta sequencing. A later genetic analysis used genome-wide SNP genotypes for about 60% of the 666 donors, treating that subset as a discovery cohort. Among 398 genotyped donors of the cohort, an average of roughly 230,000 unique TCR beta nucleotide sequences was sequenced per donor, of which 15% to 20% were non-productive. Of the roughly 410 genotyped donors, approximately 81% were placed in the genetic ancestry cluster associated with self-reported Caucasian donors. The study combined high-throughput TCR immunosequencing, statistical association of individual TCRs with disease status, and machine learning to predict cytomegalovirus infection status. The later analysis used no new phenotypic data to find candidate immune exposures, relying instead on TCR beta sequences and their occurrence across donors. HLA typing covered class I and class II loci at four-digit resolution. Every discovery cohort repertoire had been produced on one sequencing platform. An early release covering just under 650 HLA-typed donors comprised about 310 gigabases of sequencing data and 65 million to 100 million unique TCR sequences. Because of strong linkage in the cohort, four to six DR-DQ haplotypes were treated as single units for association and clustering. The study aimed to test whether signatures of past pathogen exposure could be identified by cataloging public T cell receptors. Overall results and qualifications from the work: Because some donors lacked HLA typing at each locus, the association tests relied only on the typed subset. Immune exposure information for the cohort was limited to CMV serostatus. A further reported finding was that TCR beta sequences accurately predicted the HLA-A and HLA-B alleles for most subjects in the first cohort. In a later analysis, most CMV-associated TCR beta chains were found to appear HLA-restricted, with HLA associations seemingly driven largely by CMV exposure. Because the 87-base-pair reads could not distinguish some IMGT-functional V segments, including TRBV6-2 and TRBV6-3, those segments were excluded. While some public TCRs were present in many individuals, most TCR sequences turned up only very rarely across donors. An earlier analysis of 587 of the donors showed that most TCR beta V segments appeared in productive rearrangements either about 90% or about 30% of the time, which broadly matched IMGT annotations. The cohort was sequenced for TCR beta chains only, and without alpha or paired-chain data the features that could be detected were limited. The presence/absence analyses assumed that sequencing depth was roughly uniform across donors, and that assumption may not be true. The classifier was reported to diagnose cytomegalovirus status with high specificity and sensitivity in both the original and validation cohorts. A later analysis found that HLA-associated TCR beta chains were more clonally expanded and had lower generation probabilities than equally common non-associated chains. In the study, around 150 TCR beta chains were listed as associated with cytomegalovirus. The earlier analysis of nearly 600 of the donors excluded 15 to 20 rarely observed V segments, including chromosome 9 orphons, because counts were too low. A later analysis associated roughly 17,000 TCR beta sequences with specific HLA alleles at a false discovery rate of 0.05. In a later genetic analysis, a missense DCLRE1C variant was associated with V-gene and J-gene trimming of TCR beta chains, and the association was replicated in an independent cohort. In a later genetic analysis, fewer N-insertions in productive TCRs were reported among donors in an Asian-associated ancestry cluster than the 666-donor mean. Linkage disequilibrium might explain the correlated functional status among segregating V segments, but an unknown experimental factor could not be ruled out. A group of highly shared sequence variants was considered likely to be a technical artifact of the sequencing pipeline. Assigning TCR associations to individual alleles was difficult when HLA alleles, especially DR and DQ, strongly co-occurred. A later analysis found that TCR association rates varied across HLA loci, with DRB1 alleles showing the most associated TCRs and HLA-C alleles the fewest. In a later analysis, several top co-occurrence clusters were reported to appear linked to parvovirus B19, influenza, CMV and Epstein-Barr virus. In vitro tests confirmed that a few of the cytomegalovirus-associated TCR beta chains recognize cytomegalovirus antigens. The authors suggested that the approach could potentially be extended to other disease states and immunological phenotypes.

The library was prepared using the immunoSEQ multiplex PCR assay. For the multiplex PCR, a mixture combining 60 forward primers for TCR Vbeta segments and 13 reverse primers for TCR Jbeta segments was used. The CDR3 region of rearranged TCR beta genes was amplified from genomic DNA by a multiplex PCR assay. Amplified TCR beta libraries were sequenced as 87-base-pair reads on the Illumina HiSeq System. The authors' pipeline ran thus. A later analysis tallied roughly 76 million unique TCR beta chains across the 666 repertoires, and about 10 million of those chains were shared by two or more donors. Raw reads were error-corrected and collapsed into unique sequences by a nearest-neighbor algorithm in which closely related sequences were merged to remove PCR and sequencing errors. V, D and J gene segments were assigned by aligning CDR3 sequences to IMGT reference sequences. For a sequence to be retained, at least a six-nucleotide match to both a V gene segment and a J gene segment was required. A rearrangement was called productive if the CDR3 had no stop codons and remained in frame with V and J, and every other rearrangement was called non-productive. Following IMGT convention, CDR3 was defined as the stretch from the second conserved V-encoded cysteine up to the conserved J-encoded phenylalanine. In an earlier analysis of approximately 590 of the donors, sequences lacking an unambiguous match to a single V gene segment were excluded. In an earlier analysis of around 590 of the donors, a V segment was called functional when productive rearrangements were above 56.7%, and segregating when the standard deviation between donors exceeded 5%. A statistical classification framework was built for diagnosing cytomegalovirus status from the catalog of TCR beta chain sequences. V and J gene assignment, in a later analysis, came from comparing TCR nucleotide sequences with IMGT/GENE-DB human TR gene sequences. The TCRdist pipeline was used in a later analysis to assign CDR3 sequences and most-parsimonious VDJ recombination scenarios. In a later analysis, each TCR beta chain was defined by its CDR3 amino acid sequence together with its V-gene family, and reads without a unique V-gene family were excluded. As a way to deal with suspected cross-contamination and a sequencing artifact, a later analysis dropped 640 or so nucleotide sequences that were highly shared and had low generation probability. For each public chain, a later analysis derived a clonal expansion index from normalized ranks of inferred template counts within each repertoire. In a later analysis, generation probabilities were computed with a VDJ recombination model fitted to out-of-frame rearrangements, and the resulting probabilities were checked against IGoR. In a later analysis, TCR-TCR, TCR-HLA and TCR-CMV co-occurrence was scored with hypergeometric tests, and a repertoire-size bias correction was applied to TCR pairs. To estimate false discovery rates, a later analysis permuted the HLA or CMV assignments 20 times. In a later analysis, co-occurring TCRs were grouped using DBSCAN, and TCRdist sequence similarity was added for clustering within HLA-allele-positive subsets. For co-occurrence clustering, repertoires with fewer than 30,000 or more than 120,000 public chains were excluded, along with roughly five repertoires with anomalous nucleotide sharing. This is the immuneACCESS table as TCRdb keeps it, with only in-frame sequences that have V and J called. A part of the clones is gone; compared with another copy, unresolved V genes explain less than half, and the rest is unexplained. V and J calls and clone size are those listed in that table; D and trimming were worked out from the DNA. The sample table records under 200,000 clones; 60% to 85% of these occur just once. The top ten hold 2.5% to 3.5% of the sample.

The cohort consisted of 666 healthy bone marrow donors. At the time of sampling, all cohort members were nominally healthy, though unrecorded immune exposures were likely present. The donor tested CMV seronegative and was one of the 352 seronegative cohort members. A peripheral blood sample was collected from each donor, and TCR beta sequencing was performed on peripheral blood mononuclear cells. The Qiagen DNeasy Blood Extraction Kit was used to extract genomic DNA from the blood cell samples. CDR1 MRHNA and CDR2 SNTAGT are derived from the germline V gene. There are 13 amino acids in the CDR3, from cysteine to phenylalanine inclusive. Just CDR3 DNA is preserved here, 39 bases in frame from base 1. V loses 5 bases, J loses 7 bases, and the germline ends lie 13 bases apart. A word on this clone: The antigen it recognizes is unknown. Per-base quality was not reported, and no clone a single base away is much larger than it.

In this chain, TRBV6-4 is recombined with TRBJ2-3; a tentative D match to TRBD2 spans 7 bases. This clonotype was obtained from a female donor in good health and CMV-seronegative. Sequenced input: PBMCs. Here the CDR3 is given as CASSLEGGNTQYF. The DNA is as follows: TGTGCCAGCAGTCTAGAGGGGGGGAATACGCAGTATTTT.